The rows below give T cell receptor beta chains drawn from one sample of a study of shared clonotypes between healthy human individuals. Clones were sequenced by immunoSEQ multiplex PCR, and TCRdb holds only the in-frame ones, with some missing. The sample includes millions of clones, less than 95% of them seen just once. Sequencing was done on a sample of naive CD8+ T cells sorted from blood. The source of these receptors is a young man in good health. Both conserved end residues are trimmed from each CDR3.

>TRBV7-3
ASSLGEGRNTGELF
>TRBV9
ASSGTGLHGYT
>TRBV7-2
ASRSQDRSNTGELF
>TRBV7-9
ASSYTGTGAYEQY
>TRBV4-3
ASSQGTGYTGELF
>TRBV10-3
AIRVYRGESEAF
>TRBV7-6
ASSLEPGTYEQY
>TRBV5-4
ASSLGQSTEAF
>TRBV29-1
SVVDTKNYGYT
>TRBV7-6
ASSPGTGFDGYT
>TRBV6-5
ASSYRTGVGGYT
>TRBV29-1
SVETSGYEQY
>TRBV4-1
ASSQDPKTGSNYGYT
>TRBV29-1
SVEGGQGLWETQY
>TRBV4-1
ASSQVAGAHYEQY
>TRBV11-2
ASSLGGEETQY
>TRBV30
AWSSGQGRPGELF
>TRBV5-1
ASSSRTGEETQY
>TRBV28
ASSTGTGDKTGELF
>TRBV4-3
ASSQDREGLDTGELF
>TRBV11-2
ASSLGQGASYEQY
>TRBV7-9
ASSFASGGPPSSYNEQF
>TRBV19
ASSIEGSQAIQY
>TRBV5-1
ASSLSILGETQY
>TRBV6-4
ASSETGRDTGELF
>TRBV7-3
ASSMTGLAGETQY
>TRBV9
ASSPQGGTNTEAF
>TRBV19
ARPVGPAYEQY
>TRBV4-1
ASSQDRETGRTYEQY
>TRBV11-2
ASSFGTGTDTQY
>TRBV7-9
AGGLLGPGNTIY
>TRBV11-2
ARRKKGVENGYT
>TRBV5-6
ASSLGVGQGAGGYT
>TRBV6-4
ASSERGVLTEAF
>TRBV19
ASSMGWDPSYEQY
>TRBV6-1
ASSEWGSPLH
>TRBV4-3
ASSQRETTNTGELF